The 5 T cell receptor beta chains in this list originate from one sample, sequenced in a study of OX40 agonist ivuxolimab in advanced cancers. The repertoire was sequenced with immunoSEQ multiplex PCR; TCRdb's copy has only in-frame clones and lacks some. This table holds roughly 65,000 clones, 90% found once. The material sequenced was CD4+ or CD8+ T cells sorted from blood, taken in a trial of the OX40 agonist ivuxolimab. The receptors come from an adult with an advanced solid tumor such as melanoma, head and neck, liver or kidney cancer.

This chain uses TRBV5-1 with TRBJ2-2; 10 positions match TRBD1. This CDR3 comprises 14 residues. The germline V gene encodes CDR1 SGHRS and CDR2 YFSETQ. Trimming at V came to 6 bases and at J to 4 bases, leaving 3 bases not matched to a gene. In DNA, the CDR3 is TGCGCCAGCAACCGGGACAGGGGCACCGGGGAGCTGTTTTTT. Its translation: CASNRDRGTGELFF.

This clone was observed once. The gene calls are TRBV5-4 and TRBJ2-3; TRBD2 matches at 10 bases. V shed 5 bases, J shed 0 bases, and the junction held 3 bases outside the gene matches. The CDR3 covers 15 residues. Germline V gene data show CDR1 as SGHNT and CDR2 as YYREEE (reference sequence). CDR3 coding DNA: TGTGCCAGCAGACGGACTAGCGGTAGCACAGATACGCAGTATTTT. Protein sequence: CASRRTSGSTDTQYF.

This clone is a singleton in its sample. The genes are TRBV19 and TRBJ2-6; no clear D gene. This CDR3 contains 14 residues. Looked up from germline, CDR1 is LNHDA and CDR2 is SQIVND (reference sequence). With 6 bases removed from V and 0 bases from J, the gap between germline ends came to 6 bases. The CDR3 DNA sequence: TGTGCCAGTAGGTGGGTCTCTGGGGCCAACGTCCTGACTTTC. This translates into CASRWVSGANVLTF. Full variable domain (missing parts from reference TRBV19 and TRBJ2-6): DGGITQSPKYLFRKEGQNVTLSCEQNLNHDAMYWYRQDPGQGLRLIYYSQIVNDFQKGDIAEGYSVSREKKESFPLTVTSAQKNPTAFYLCASRWVSGANVLTFGAGSRLTVL.

Written as DNA, the CDR3 is TGTGCCAGCAGCGCCCTCGGCAGGGGGGGACAAGAGACCCAGTACTTC. It yields the protein CASSALGRGGQETQYF. The chain has TRBV5-6 and TRBJ2-5, with D perhaps matching TRBD1 or TRBD2 (7 bases each). Deletions cut 4 bases from V and 2 bases from J, with 18 bases between. The CDR3 is 16 residues long. In germline, CDR1 is SGHDT, CDR2 YYEEEE. The entire variable domain, with the rest obtained from reference TRBV5-6 and TRBJ2-5, is as follows: DAGVTQSPTHLIKTRGQQVTLRCSPKSGHDTVSWYQQALGQGPQFIFQYYEEEERQRGNFPDRFSGHQFPNYSSELNVNALLLGDSALYLCASSALGRGGQETQYFGPGTRLLVL.

V is TRBV28 and J is TRBJ2-7; D unclear. The CDR3 has 11 residues. Per germline, CDR1 MDHEN and CDR2 SYDVKM. Trimming stripped 5 bases from V and 7 bases from J, with 9 bases between. The CDR3 DNA reads TGTGCCAGCAGTACCGGTGGGGAGCAGTACTTC. Amino acid sequence: CASSTGGEQYF.